This is a list of T cell receptor beta chains from one sample in a study of blood T cell repertoires in COVID-19. Profiled with immunoSEQ multiplex PCR; TCRdb holds only in-frame clones, not every one. The data contain approximately 120,000 clones, roughly 90% of them singletons. Specimen: peripheral blood. Every receptor here comes from a human donor with acute or convalescent COVID-19. The donor label of this sample is uncertain. Both conserved end residues are trimmed from each CDR3.

>12|TRBJ2-5|TRBV28
ASSLSWPQETQY
>14|TRBJ2-1|TRBV18
ASSPPVAGGPNEQF
>12|TRBJ1-2|TRBV28
ASSPRDRGGGYT
>10|TRBJ1-4|TRBV6-5
ASSYSTGELF
>12|TRBJ1-4|TRBV28
ASSLPGVVMDLF
>14|TRBJ1-4|TRBV14
ASSYPLDRDNEKLF
>12|TRBJ2-2|TRBV4-1
ASSLTPGTGELF
>10|TRBJ1-2|TRBV28
ASSSSRYGYT
>16|TRBJ1-2|TRBV5-8
ASSLAPRRDNTEWGYT
>13|TRBJ2-3|TRBV6-4
ASAEVGGGTDTQY
>12|TRBJ2-3|TRBV2
AKKRQGRTDTQY
>16|TRBJ1-6|TRBV30
ACSKRGTVSSYNSPLH
>14|TRBJ1-4|TRBV5-5
ASSLAAGTGNEKLF
>13|TRBJ2-5|TRBV5-4
ASSSYRGSQETQY
>14|TRBJ2-2|TRBV5-4
ASSLAGGRLTGELF
>14|TRBJ1-6|TRBV9
ASSVSDRGGNSPLH
>12|TRBJ2-5|TRBV19
ASTPTGGRETQY
>11|TRBJ1-5|TRBV7-9
ASSMGRGQPQH
>12|TRBJ2-3|TRBV5-1
ASSPASGTDTQY
>12|TRBJ1-1|TRBV5-4
ASSPRTGPTEAF
>13|TRBJ2-7|TRBV5-4
ASSPGTGEAYEQY
>12|TRBJ1-6|TRBV9
ASRTGLANSPLH
>15|TRBJ1-3|TRBV9
ASSVDPGGASGNTIY
>11|TRBJ1-2|TRBV7-2
ASTPTGDYGYT
>13|TRBJ2-7|TRBV5-1
ASSLGAFLPYEQY
>14|TRBJ1-2|TRBV19
ASSRTTGYAIYGYT
>13|TRBJ1-1|TRBV7-6
ASSPNSQENTEAF
>13|TRBJ2-1|TRBV7-3
ASSLTASGNNEQF
>12|TRBJ2-7|TRBV5-1
ASSLDRAVYEQY
>16|TRBJ2-3|TRBV6-6
ASSRGASGRTSTDTQY
>12|TRBJ1-4|TRBV19
ASSRQGLNEKLF
>10|TRBJ2-7|TRBV27
ASSYGGREQY